Shown below are 8 T cell receptor beta chains from a single sample sequenced in a study of blood T cell repertoires in COVID-19 (dated by TCRdb to 2020 to 2022). Receptor amplification or capture employed the immunoSEQ multiplex PCR assay. Not all clones reach the TCRdb copy of this immuneACCESS table, which keeps in-frame sequences only. Checked studies attribute under half of the gap to unresolved V genes and leave the rest unexplained. In all, the sample holds a few hundred thousand clones, and 80% to 90% of those were seen once. The ten largest make up about 2.2% of the sample. Sequenced: peripheral blood. The receptors here all came from a woman in her fifties or sixties with acute or convalescent COVID-19.

This sequence joins TRBV6-5 and TRBJ2-5, with no clear D. The germline CDR1 and CDR2 sequences are MNHEY and SVGAGI. V lost 6 bases and J lost 4, with 15 bases in between. The CDR3 is 14 amino acids. The CDR3 nucleotides read TGTGCCAGCAGCCGCGACTCGGCGGCAGAGACCCAGTACTTC. It specifies CASSRDSAAETQYF.

This clone was found once. The genes are TRBV11-2 and TRBJ2-7; TRBD1 might be the D (5 bases). This CDR3 region has 13 residues. V was cut by 1 base and J by 4 bases, with 8 bases left in between. Germline-derived CDR1 and CDR2 are SGHAT and FQNNGV. The CDR3 loop reads CASSLGRQYEQYF. CDR3 DNA: TGTGCCAGCAGCTTAGGAAGACAGTACGAGCAGTACTTC.

This chain joins TRBV6-5 and TRBJ2-2; TRBD1 matches at 7 bases. The V gene's germline CDR1 is MNHEY and CDR2 SVGAGI. V lost 6 bases to trimming and J lost 4 bases; unmatched junction nucleotides: 5. The CDR3 consists of 14 residues. CDR3 amino acids: CASRPGTATGELFF. CDR3 DNA sequence: TGTGCCAGCAGACCCGGGACAGCCACCGGGGAGCTGTTTTTT.

V gene TRBV19 combines with J gene TRBJ1-4, with 8 bases lining up with TRBD1. CDR3 size: 14 residues. V shed 4 bases, J shed 8 bases, and the junction held 6 bases outside the gene matches. Germline assignment: CDR1 LNHDA and CDR2 SQIVND (reference sequence). CDR3 residues: CASSTVTGAEKLFF. The CDR3 DNA follows: TGTGCCAGTAGTACCGTGACAGGGGCCGAAAAACTGTTTTTT.

The rearrangement uses TRBV19 and TRBJ2-7, with D perhaps TRBD2 (6 bases). Looked up from germline, CDR1 is LNHDA and CDR2 is SQIVND (reference sequence). Trimming cost V 5 bases and J 4 bases, with 9 bases left between them. This CDR3 region has 12 residues. The CDR3 bases are TGTGCCAGTAGTTCGGCGGGGTACGAGCAGTACTTC. It is translated as CASSSAGYEQYF.

The gene calls are TRBV4-2 and TRBJ2-1; D is unresolved. In germline, CDR1 is LGHNA, CDR2 YNFKEQ. This CDR3 spans 12 amino acids. The V and J ends lost 0 bases and 10 bases respectively, with 7 bases between them. The CDR3 here is CASSQDHREQFF. The CDR3 DNA is TGTGCCAGCAGCCAAGATCACCGGGAGCAGTTCTTC.

CDR3 in DNA: TGTGCCAGCAGCTTTCAACAGGGGGCGCCTACTGCGCAGTATTTT. Its translation is CASSFQQGAPTAQYF. The chain combines TRBV5-4 with TRBJ2-3, with 9 positions matching TRBD1. V dropped 2 bases and J dropped 10; count of bases not matched to a gene: 11. Per germline, CDR1 SGHNT and CDR2 YYREEE (reference sequence). This CDR3 has 15 residues.

The chain carries TRBV4-1 and TRBJ1-4, with 7 bases matching TRBD1. Per the germline V gene, CDR1 is MGHRA and CDR2 is YSYEKL. The CDR3 extends over 14 amino acids. Germline trimming cut 4 bases from V and 4 bases from J; bases unmatched to any gene: 3. This CDR3 is CASSLGQFNEKLFF. In nucleotides, the CDR3 is TGCGCCAGCAGCCTGGGACAGTTTAATGAAAAACTGTTTTTT.